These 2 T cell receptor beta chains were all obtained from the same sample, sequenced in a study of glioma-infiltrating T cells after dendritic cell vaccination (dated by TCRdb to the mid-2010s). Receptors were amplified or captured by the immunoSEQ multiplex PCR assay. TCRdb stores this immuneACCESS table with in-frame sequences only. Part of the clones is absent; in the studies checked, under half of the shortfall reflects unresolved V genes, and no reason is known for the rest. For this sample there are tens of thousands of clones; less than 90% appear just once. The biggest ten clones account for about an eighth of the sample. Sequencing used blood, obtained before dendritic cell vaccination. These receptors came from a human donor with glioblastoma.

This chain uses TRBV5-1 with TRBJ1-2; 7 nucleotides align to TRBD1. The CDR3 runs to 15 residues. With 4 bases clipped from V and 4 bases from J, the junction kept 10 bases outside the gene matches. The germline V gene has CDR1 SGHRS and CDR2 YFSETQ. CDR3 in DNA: TGCGCCAGCAGCAAGGAACAGGGGAAACTCTATGGCTACACCTTC. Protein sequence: CASSKEQGKLYGYTF.

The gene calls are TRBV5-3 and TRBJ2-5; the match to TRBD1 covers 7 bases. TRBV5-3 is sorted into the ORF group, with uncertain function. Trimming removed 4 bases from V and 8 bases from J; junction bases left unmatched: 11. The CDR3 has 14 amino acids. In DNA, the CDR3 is TGTGCCAGAAGCCACAGGGGCCCCCGATCAACCCAGTACTTC. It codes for CARSHRGPRSTQYF.